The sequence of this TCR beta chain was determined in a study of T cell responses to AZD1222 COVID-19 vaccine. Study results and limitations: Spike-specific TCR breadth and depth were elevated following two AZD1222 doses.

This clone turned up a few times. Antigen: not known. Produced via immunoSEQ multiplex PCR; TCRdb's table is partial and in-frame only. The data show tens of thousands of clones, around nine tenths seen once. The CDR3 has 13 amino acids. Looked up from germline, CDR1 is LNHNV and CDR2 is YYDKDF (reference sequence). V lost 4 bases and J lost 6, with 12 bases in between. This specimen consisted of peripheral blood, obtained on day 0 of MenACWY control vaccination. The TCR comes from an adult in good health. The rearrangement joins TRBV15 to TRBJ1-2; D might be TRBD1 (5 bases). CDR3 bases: TGTGCCACCAGCAATGGGGGGGGTGATGGCTACACCTTC. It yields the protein CATSNGGGDGYTF. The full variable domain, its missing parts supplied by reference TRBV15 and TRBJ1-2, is DAMVIQNPRYQVTQFGKPVTLSCSQTLNHNVMYWYQQKSSQAPKLLFHYYDKDFNNEADTPDNFQSRRPNTSFCFLDIRSPGLGDTAMYLCATSNGGGDGYTFGSGTRLTVV.